The source of this T cell receptor beta chain is a study of metastatic and nonmetastatic thyroid tumors. Thyroid surgery took place with no prior treatment in any patient. Germline values: CDR1 SEHNR, CDR2 FQNEAQ (reference sequence). The CDR3 covers 14 residues. TCRdb re-clonotyped the PCR reads through MiXCR. The sample holds about 62,000 clones, approximately 4% seen once. As regards this clone: The junction shows a germline mismatch at one end, possibly a read error.

This chain uses TRBV7-9 with TRBJ1-6, with D possibly being TRBD1 (6 bases). Material for sequencing was blood. This clonotype was obtained from a female donor with papillary thyroid cancer or a benign thyroid nodule (not recorded which). Some clones in this sample may be carry-over from other donors' samples. CDR3 protein: CASGYTGHSSPLHF. In DNA form, the CDR3 reads TGTGCCAGCGGTTATACAGGGCATAGTTCACCTCTCCACTTT.